One sample yielded the 3 T cell receptor beta chains listed below, sequenced in a study of tumor-infiltrating lymphocytes in primary liver carcinoma. Out of unsorted whole blood came the blood RNA, and germline DNA was extracted as well. Starting from around 0.45 ug of total RNA, TCR beta cDNA was produced with a primer in the constant region. Researchers made the TCR beta libraries by running three nested multiplex PCR rounds with slightly modified ARM-PCR. A C-beta reverse primer and TRBV1-TRBV30 forward primers served in each of the first two PCR rounds, at ten to eleven cycles apiece. In TCRdb, the multiplex PCR reads were re-called with MiXCR into one record per CDR3 protein. The data contain a few hundred thousand distinct CDR3 sequences, 58% of them singletons. The sample comprised peripheral blood. These receptors were obtained from a woman aged 25 to 39 with primary liver carcinoma and hepatitis B virus infection.

As for this clonotype: An end of the junction differs from the germline gene, which may be a read error. V is TRBV13 and J is TRBJ2-1; D gene unclear. Germline CDR1 and CDR2: PRHDT and FYEKMQ (reference sequence). The CDR3 is 12 amino acids. The CDR3 here is CASSPPYGEHFF. CDR3 coding DNA: TGTGCCAGCAGCCCCCCTTACGGTGAGCATTTCTTC.

This clonotype showed up just a few times. V and J are TRBV29-1 and TRBJ2-3; 8 nucleotides agree with TRBD2. V was clipped by 1 base and J by 3 bases; unmatched bases: 3. This CDR3 has 14 amino acids. The germline CDR1 and CDR2 sequences are SQVTM and ANQGSEA. The CDR3 nucleotides are TGCAGCGTTGAAGTATCGGGGGGGACAGATACGCAGTATTTT. Its translation: CSVEVSGGTDTQYF.

V usage is TRBV12-5 and J usage is TRBJ2-1; a weak D match, TRBD1 (6 bases). Germline V gene data show CDR1 as LGHNT and CDR2 as FRNRAP. V was clipped by 0 bases and J by 7 bases, with 16 bases between them. This CDR3 region has 16 residues. CDR3 protein: CASGLVWGKGVNEQFF. Written as DNA, the CDR3 is TGTGCTAGTGGTTTGGTATGGGGGAAGGGGGTGAATGAGCAGTTCTTC. Complete variable domain (other parts from reference TRBV12-5 and TRBJ2-1): DARVTQTPRHKVTEMGQEVTMRCQPILGHNTVFWYRQTMMQGLELLAYFRNRAPLDDSGMPKDRFSAEMPDATLATLKIQPSEPRDSAVYFCASGLVWGKGVNEQFFGPGTRLTVL.